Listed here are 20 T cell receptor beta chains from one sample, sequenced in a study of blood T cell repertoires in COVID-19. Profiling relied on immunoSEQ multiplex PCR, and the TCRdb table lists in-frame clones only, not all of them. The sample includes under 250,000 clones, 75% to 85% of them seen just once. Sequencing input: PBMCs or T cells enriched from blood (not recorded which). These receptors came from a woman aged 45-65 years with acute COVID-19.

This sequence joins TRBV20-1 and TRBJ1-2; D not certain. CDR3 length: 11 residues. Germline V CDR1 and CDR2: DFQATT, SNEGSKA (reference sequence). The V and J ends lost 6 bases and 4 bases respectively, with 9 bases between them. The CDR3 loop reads CSAPGAYGYTF. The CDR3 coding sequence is TGCAGTGCCCCCGGTGCCTATGGCTACACCTTC.

The DNA of the CDR3 is TGTGCCAGCAGCTTTGGGGCAGAAACCTACAATGAGCAGTTCTTC. Its translation: CASSFGAETYNEQFF. The chain recombines TRBV7-2 with TRBJ2-1; tentative D call: TRBD1 (5 bases). This CDR3 is built from 15 residues. Looked up from germline, CDR1 is SGHTA and CDR2 is FQGNSA. Trimming took off 3 bases at V and 2 bases at J, with 11 bases between the two ends.

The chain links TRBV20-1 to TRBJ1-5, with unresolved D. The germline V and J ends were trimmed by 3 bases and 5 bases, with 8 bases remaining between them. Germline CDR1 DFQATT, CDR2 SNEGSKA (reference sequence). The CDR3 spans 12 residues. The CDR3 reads CSASLPDQPQHF. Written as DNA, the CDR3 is TGCAGTGCTAGTCTCCCCGATCAGCCCCAGCATTTT.

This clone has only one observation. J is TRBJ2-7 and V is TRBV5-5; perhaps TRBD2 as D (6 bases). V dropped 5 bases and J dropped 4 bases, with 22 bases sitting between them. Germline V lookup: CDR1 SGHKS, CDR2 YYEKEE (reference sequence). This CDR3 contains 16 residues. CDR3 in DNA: TGTGCCAGCAGGCCCTCGGGGACTTCGAACTTTTACGAGCAGTACTTC. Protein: CASRPSGTSNFYEQYF.

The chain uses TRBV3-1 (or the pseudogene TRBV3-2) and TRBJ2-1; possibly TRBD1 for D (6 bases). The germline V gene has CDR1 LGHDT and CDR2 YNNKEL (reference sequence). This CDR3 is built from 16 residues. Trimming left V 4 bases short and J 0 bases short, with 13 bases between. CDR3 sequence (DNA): TGTGCCAGCAGCCCAGAAGGACAGAGCTCCTACAATGAGCAGTTCTTC. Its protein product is CASSPEGQSSYNEQFF.

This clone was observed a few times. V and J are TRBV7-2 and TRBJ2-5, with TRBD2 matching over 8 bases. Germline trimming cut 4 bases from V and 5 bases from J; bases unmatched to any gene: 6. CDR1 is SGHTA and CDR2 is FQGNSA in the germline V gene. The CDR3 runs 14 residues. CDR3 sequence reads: CASSSGGAGETQYF. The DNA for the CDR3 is TGTGCCAGCAGCTCCGGGGGGGCCGGGGAGACCCAGTACTTC.

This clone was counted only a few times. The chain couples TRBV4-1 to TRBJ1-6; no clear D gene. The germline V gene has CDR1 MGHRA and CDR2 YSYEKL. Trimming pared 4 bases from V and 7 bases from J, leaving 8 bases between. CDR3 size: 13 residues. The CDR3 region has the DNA TGCGCCAGCAGCCCACTGGAGAATTCACCCCTCCACTTT. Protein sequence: CASSPLENSPLHF.

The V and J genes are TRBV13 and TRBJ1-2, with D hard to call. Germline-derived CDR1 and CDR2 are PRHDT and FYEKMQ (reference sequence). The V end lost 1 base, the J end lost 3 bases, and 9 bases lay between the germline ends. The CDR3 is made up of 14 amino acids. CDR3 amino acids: CASSLATSYYGYTF. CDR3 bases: TGTGCCAGCAGCTTAGCGACATCCTACTATGGCTACACCTTC.

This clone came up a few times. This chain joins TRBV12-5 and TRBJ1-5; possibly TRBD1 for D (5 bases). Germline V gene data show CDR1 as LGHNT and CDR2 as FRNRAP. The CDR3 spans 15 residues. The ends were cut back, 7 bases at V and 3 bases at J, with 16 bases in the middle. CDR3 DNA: TGTGCTAGTGAGGACGAAAGGGGATTCAATCAGCCCCAGCATTTT. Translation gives CASEDERGFNQPQHF.

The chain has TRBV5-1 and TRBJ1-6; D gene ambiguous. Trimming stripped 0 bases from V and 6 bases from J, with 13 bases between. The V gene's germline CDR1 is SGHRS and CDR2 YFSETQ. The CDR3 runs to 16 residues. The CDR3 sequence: CASSLGSSGSNSPLHF. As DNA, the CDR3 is TGCGCCAGCAGCTTGGGTTCGTCAGGCTCTAATTCACCCCTCCACTTT. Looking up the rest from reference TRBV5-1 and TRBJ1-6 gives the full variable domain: KAGVTQTPRYLIKTRGQQVTLSCSPISGHRSVSWYQQTPGQGLQFLFEYFSETQRNKGNFPGRFSGRQFSNSRSEMNVSTLELGDSALYLCASSLGSSGSNSPLHFGNGTRLTVT.

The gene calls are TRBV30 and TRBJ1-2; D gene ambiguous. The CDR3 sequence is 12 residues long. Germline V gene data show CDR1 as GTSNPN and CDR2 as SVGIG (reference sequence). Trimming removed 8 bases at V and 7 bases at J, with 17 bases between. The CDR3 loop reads CARDIRFGGYTF. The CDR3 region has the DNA TGTGCCCGAGACATAAGGTTTGGTGGCTACACCTTC.

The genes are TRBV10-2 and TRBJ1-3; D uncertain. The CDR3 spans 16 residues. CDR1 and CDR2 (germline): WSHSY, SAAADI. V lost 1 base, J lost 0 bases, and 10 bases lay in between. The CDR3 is CASSEYGLGSGNTIYF. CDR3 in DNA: TGCGCCAGCAGTGAGTACGGACTGGGCTCTGGAAACACCATATATTTT.

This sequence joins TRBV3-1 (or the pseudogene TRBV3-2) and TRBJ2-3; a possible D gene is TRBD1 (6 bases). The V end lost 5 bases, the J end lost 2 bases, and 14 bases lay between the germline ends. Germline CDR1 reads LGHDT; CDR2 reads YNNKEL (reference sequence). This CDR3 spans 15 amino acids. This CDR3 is CASSSGTSITDTQYF. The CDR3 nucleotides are TGTGCCAGCAGCTCCGGGACATCCATCACAGATACGCAGTATTTT.

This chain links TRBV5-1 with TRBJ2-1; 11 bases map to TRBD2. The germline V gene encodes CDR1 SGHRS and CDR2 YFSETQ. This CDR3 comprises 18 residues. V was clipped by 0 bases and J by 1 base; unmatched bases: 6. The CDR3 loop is CASSLAGSGGVSYNEQFF. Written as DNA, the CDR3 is TGCGCCAGCAGCTTGGCTGGTAGCGGGGGGGTATCCTACAATGAGCAGTTCTTC.

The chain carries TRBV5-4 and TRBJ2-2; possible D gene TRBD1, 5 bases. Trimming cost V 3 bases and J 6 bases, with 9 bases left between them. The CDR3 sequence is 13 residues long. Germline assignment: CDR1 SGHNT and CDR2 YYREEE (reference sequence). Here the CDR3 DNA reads TGTGCCAGCAGCTCCCAGGGCTCCGGGGAGCTGTTTTTT. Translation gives CASSSQGSGELFF.

This chain's CDR3 is CASSLEAGGHLYTGELFF. Here the CDR3 DNA reads TGTGCCAGCAGTTTGGAAGCAGGGGGCCATTTGTACACCGGGGAGCTGTTTTTT. The chain links TRBV27 to TRBJ2-2; 8 bases are a match to TRBD1. V lost 3 bases to trimming and J lost 3 bases; unmatched junction nucleotides: 12. The CDR3 loop spans 18 amino acids. The V gene's germline CDR1 is MNHEY and CDR2 SMNVEV (reference sequence).

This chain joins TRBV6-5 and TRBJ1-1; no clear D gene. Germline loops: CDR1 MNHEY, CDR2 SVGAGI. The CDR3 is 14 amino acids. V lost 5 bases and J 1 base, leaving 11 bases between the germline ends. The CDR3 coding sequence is TGTGCCAGCAGTCCCCTGAACAGGAACACTGAAGCTTTCTTT. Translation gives CASSPLNRNTEAFF.

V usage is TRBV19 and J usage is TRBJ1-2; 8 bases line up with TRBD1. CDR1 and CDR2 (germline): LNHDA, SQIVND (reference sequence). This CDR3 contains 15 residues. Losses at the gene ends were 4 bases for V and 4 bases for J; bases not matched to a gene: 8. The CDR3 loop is CASSRGQGSGYGYTF. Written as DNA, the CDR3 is TGTGCCAGTAGTAGAGGACAGGGCAGTGGCTATGGCTACACCTTC.

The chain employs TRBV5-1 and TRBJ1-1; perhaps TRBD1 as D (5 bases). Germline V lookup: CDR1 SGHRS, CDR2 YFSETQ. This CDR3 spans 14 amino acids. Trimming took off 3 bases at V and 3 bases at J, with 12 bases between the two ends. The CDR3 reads CASSSLGGDTEAFF. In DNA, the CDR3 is TGCGCCAGCAGCTCACTCGGGGGTGACACTGAAGCTTTCTTT.

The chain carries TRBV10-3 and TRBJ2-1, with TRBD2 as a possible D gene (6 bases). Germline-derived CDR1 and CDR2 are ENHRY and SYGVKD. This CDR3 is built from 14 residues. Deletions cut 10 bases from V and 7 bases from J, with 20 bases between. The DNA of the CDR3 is TGTGCCACCCGGCGAGGGGAGGTATTGAATGAGCAGTTCTTC. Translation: CATRRGEVLNEQFF.